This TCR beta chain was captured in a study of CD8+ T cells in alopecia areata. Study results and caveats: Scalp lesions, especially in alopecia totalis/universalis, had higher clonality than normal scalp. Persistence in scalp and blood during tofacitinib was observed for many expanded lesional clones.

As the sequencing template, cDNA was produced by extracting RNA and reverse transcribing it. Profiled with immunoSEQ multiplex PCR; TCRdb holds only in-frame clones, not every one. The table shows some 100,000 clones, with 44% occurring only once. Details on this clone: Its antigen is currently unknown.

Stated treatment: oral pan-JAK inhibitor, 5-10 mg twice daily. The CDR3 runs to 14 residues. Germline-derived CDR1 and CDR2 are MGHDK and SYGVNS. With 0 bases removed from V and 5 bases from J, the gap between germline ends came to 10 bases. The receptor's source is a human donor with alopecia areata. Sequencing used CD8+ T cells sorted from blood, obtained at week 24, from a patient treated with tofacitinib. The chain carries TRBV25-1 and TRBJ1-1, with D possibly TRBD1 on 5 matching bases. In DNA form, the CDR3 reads TGTGCCAGCAGTGAATATTCAGGGAATACTGAAGCTTTCTTT. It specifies CASSEYSGNTEAFF.